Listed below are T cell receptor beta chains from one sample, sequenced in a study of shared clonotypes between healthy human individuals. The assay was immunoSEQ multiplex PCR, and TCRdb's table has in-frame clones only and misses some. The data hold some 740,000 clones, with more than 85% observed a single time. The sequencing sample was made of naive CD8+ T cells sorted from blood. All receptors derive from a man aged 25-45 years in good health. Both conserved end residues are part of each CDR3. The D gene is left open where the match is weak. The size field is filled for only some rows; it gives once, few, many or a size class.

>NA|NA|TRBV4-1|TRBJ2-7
TGCGCCAGCAGCCAAGATCGTCAGGAGTCCTACGAGCAGTACTTC
CASSQDRQESYEQYF
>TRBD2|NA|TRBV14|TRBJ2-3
TGTGCCAGCAGCCAAGATATGGGACTAGCAGATACGCAGTATTTT
CASSQDMGLADTQYF
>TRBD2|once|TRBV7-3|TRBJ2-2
TGTGCCAGCAGCTCGACGCTTGCCCCGGGAGGGCGAGGCACCGGGGAGCTGTTTTTT
CASSSTLAPGGRGTGELFF
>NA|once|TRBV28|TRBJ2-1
TGTGCCAGCAATGGTGTTCCGGATGAGCAGTTCTTC
CASNGVPDEQFF
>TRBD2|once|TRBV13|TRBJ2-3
TGTGCCAGCAGCCCCAGCCGGGAGGCAGATACGCAGTATTTT
CASSPSREADTQYF
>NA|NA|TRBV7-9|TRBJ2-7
TGTGCCAGCAGCTCAGCGTCGTCCTACGAGCAGTACTTC
CASSSASSYEQYF
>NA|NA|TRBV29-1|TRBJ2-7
TGCAGCGCCCAAGGGGACGAGCAGTACTTC
CSAQGDEQYF
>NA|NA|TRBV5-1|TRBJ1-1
TGCGCCAGCAGCTTGGCCTATGAGGCGGGCACTGAAGCTTTCTTT
CASSLAYEAGTEAFF
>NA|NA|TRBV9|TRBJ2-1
TGTGCCAGCAGCGTAGGAGGGCCTAATTCTGAGAATGAGCAGTTCTTC
CASSVGGPNSENEQFF
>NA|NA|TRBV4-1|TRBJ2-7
TGCGCCAGCAGCCAAGTCTTAGGAGGGTACGAGCAGTACTTC
CASSQVLGGYEQYF
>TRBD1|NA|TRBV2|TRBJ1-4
TGTGCCAGCAGTGGGGTCACAGGGGAGGATGAAAAACTGTTTTTT
CASSGVTGEDEKLFF
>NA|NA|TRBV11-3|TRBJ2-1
TGTGCCAGCAGCCCTCGGTCGTCCCGATACAATGAGCAGTTCTTC
CASSPRSSRYNEQFF
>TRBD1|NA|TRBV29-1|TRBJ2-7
TGCAGCGTTGCCAATATGACAGGGCTTATTTCCTACGAGCAGTACTTC
CSVANMTGLISYEQYF
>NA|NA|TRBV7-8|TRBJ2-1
TGTGCCAGCAGCTTATACCCAGGGAGAGGTCGGGGCTCCTACAATGAGCAGTTCTTC
CASSLYPGRGRGSYNEQFF
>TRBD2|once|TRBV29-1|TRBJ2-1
TGCAGCGTTGAAGGCGGGAGGGCCCTCTACAATGAGCAGTTCTTC
CSVEGGRALYNEQFF
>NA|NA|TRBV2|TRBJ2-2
TGTGCCAGCAGTGGGGTTACCGGGGAGCTGTTTTTT
CASSGVTGELFF
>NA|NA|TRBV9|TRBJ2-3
TGTGCCAGCAGCGTAGCGGGTGTCACAGATACGCAGTATTTT
CASSVAGVTDTQYF
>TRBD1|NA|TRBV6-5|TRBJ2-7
TGTGCCAGCAGTTACCGGACAGGACCCGCCTCCTACGAGCAGTACTTC
CASSYRTGPASYEQYF
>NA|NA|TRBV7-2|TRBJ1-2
TGTGCCAGCAGCTTACTGCTTGCCCTTAACTATGGCTACACCTTC
CASSLLLALNYGYTF
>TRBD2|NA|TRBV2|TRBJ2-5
TGTGCCAGCAGTCCACTAGCGGGAGCACAAGAGACCCAGTACTTC
CASSPLAGAQETQYF
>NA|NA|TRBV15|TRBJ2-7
TGTGCCACCAGCAGAGATAGGTCACCCTCCTACGAGCAGTACTTC
CATSRDRSPSYEQYF
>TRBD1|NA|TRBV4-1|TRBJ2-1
TGCGCCAGCAGCGGATGGACAGGGGGCCACGACAATGAGCAGTTCTTC
CASSGWTGGHDNEQFF
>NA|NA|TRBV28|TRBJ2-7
TGTGCCAGCAGCTCCCTTTCGGCTTACGAGCAGTACTTC
CASSSLSAYEQYF
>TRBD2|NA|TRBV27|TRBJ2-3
TGTGCCAGCAGTTCGCTAGCGGTCCCCGAGCCCCCAGATACGCAGTATTTT
CASSSLAVPEPPDTQYF
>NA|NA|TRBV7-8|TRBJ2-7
TGTGCCAGCAGCTTACCCCCCGGGGGACGCGGATTCTCCTACGAGCAGTACTTC
CASSLPPGGRGFSYEQYF
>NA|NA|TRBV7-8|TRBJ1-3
TGTGCCAGCAGCTTACCCGGAGCTGGGAGGGGCAACACCATATATTTT
CASSLPGAGRGNTIYF
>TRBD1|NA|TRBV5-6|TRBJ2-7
TGTGCCAGCAGCCAGGACAGGGTAGACTACGAGCAGTACTTC
CASSQDRVDYEQYF
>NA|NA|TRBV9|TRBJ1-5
TGTGCCAGCAGCGTAGGGGACAATCAGCCCCAGCATTTT
CASSVGDNQPQHF
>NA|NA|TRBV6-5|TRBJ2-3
TGTGCCAGCAGTTACTCCGGGGGGCGGGATACGCAGTATTTT
CASSYSGGRDTQYF
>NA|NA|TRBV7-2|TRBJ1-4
TGTGCCAGCAGCCAAATTCTTAGTGGGGAAAAACTGTTTTTT
CASSQILSGEKLFF
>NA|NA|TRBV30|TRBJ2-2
TGTGCCTGGAGCGTCCGGTACACCGGGGAGCTGTTTTTT
CAWSVRYTGELFF
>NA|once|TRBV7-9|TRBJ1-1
TGTGCCAGCAGCCCGACATCCGACCTTGAAGCTTTCTTT
CASSPTSDLEAFF
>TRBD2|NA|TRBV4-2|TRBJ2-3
TGTGCCAGCAGCCCACGACTAGCGGGAGGGCCCTCCACAGATACGCAGTATTTT
CASSPRLAGGPSTDTQYF
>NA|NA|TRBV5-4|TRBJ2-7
TGTGCCAGCAGCTCCCGGGACACCTACGAGCAGTACTTC
CASSSRDTYEQYF
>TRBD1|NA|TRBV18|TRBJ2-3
TGTGCCAGCTCACTTCGGAGACAGGGGGAACTCCTCCTAGGGGAAGATACGCAGTATTTT
CASSLRRQGELLLGEDTQYF
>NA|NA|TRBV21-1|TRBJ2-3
TGTGCCAGCAGCAAAGCGGTCTCTACAGATACGCAGTATTTT
CASSKAVSTDTQYF
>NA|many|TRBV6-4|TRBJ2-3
TGTGCCAGCAGTGACGGGAGCGGGAGCACAGATACGCAGTATTTT
CASSDGSGSTDTQYF
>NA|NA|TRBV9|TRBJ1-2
TGTGCCAGCAGCGACAACAGGGTCAGGAACTATGGCTACACCTTC
CASSDNRVRNYGYTF
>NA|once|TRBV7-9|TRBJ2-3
TGTGCCAGCACCTCCCGGGGAGATACGCAGTATTTT
CASTSRGDTQYF
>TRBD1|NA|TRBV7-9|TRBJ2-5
TGTGCCAGCAGCTTAATCGACAGGGGGCGGGAGACCCAGTACTTC
CASSLIDRGRETQYF
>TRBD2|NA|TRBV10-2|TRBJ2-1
TGCGCCAGCAGTGAGCTGGGACTAGCGGGAGTCGGGGACTACAATGAGCAGTTCTTC
CASSELGLAGVGDYNEQFF
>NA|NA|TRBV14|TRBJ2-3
TGTGCCAGCAGCCAAGACCCTAGCGGCACAGATACGCAGTATTTT
CASSQDPSGTDTQYF
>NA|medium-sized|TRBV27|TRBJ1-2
TGTGCCAGCAGTTTATCGACTGACCCCTATTATGGCTACACCTTC
CASSLSTDPYYGYTF
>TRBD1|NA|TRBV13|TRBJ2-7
TGTGCCAGCAGCGACGGACAGGGGATCTACGAGCAGTACTTC
CASSDGQGIYEQYF
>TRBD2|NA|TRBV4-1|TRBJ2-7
TGCGCCAGCAGCCCGTTAGCGCGGGAGGGTTCCTACGAGCAGTACTTC
CASSPLAREGSYEQYF
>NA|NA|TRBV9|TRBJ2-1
TGTGCCAGCAGCGACCCCCGCGCCTCCTCCTACAATGAGCAGTTCTTC
CASSDPRASSYNEQFF
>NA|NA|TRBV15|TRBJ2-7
TGTGCCACCAGTCCGGGACACCGCCCGTCCTACGAGCAGTACTTC
CATSPGHRPSYEQYF
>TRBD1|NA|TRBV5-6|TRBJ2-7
TGTGCCAGCTGCCACTCGGGGACAGGGACCTACGAGCAGTACTTC
CASCHSGTGTYEQYF
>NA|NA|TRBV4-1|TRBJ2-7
TGCGCCAGCAGCCAAGACCCCGCCGGCGGCTACGAGCAGTACTTC
CASSQDPAGGYEQYF
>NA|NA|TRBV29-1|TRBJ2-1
TGCAGCGTCGAAACGCTCGAAGGGGGGCAGTTCTTC
CSVETLEGGQFF
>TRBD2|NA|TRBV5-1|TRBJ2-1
TGCGCCAGCAGCTTGGTACAACTAGCGGGAGGAGGATCCTACAATGAGCAGTTCTTC
CASSLVQLAGGGSYNEQFF
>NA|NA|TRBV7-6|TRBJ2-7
TGTGCCAGCAGCGCGCGGGACAGAATCTCCTCCTACGAGCAGTACTTC
CASSARDRISSYEQYF
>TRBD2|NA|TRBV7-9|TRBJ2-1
TGTGCCAGCAGCTTAGGAGGACTAGCGGGGTACAATGAGCAGTTCTTC
CASSLGGLAGYNEQFF